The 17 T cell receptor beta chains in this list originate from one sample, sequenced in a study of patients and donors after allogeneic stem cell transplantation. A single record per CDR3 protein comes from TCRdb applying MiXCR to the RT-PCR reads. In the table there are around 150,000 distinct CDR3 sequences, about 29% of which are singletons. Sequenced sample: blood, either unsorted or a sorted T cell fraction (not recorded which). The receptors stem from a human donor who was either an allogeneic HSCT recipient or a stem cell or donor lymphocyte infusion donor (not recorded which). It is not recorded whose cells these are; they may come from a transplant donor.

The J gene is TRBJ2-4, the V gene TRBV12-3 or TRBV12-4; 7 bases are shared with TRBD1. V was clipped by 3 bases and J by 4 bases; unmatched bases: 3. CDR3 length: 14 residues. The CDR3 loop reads CASSLTGIKNIQYF. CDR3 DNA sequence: TGTGCCAGCAGTTTGACAGGGATTAAAAACATTCAGTACTTC.

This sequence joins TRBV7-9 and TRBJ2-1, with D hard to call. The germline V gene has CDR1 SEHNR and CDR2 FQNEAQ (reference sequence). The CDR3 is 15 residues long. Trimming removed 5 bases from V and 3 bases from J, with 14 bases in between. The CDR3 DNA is TGTGCCAGCAGCCGTCGGACGGGTGGCTACAATGAGCAGTTCTTC. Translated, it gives CASSRRTGGYNEQFF.

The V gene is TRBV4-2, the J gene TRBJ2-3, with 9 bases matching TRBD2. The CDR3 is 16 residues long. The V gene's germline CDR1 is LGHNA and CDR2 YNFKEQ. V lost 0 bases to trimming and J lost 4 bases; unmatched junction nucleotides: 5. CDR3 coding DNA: TGTGCCAGCAGCCAAGATCTAGCGGGGCATGCAGATACGCAGTATTTT. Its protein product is CASSQDLAGHADTQYF.

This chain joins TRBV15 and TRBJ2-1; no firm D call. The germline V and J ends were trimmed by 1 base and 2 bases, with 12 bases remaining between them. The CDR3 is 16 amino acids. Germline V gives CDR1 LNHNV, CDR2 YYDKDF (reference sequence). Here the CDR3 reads CATSRGPEPPYNEQFF. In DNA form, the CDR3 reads TGTGCCACCAGCAGAGGCCCGGAACCCCCCTACAATGAGCAGTTCTTC.

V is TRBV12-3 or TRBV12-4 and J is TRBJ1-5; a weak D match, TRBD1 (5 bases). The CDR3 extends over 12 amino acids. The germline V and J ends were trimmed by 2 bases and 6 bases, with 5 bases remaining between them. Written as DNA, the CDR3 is TGTGCCAGCAGTTTACAGGGTCAGCCCCAGCATTTT. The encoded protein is CASSLQGQPQHF.

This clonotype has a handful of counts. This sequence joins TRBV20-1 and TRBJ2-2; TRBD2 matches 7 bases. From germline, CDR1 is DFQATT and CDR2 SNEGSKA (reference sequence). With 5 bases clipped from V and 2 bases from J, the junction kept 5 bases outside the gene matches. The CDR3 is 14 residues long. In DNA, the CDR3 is TGCAGTGCTTTAGCGGGCATTAACACCGGGGAGCTGTTTTTT. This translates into CSALAGINTGELFF.

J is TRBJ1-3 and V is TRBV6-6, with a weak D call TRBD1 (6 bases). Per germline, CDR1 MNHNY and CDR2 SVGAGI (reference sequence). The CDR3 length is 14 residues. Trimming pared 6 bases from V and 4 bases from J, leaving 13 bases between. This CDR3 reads CASSPGERGNTIYF. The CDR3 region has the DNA TGTGCCAGCAGCCCAGGGGAGAGGGGAAACACCATATATTTT.

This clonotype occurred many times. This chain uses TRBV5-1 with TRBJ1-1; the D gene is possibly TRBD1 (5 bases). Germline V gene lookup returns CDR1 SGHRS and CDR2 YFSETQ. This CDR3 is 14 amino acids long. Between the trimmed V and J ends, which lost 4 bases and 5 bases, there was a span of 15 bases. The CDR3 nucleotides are TGCGCCAGCAGCGCGGGACCCTCGGAGACTGAAGCTTTCTTT. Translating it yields CASSAGPSETEAFF.

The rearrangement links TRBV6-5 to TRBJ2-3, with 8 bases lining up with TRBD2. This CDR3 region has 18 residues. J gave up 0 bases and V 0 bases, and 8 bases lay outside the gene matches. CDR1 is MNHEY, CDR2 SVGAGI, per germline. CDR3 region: CASSYSVSGSHSTDTQYF. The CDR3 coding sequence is TGTGCCAGCAGTTACTCGGTGAGCGGGAGCCACAGCACAGATACGCAGTATTTT.

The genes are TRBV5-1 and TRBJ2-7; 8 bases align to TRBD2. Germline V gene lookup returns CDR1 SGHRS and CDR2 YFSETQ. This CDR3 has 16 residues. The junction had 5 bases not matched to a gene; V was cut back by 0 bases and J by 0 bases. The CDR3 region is CASSLASGSYSYEQYF. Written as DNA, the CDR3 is TGCGCCAGCAGCTTGGCGAGCGGGAGTTACTCCTACGAGCAGTACTTC.

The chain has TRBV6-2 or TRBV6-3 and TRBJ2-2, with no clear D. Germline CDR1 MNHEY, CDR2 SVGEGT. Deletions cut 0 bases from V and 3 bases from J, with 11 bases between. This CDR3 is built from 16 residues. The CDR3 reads CASSYSVLRYTGELFF. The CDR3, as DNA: TGTGCCAGCAGTTACTCGGTCCTCCGGTACACCGGGGAGCTGTTTTTT.

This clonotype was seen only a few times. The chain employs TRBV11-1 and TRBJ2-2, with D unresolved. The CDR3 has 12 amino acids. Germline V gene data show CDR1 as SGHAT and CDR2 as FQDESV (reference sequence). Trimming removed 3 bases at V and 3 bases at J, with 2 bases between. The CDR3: CASSFDTGELFF. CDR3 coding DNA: TGTGCCAGCAGCTTCGACACCGGGGAGCTGTTTTTT.

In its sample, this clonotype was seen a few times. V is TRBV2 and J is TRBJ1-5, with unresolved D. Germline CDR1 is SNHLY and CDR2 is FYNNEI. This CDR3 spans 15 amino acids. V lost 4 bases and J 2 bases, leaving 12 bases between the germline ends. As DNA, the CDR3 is TGTGCCAGCAGTGCGACACCCGGTGGCAATCAGCCCCAGCATTTT. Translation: CASSATPGGNQPQHF.

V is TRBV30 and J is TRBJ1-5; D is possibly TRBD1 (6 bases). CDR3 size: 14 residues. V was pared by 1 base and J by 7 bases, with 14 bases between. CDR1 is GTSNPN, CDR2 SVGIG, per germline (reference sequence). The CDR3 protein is CAWSAGTQGQPQHF. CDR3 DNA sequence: TGTGCCTGGAGTGCCGGAACACAGGGACAGCCCCAGCATTTT.

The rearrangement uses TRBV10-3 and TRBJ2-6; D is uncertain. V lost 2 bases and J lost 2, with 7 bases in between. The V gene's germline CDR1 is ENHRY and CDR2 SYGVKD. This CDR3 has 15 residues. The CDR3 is CAISERGTGANVLTF. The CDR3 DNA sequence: TGTGCCATCAGTGAGCGTGGGACTGGGGCCAACGTCCTGACTTTC.

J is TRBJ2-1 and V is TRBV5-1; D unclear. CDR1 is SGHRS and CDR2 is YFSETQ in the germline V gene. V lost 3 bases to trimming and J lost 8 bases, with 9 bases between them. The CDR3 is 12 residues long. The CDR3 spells CASSSMADEQFF. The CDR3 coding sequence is TGCGCCAGCAGCTCCATGGCAGATGAGCAGTTCTTC. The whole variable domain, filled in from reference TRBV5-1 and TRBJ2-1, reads KAGVTQTPRYLIKTRGQQVTLSCSPISGHRSVSWYQQTPGQGLQFLFEYFSETQRNKGNFPGRFSGRQFSNSRSEMNVSTLELGDSALYLCASSSMADEQFFGPGTRLTVL.

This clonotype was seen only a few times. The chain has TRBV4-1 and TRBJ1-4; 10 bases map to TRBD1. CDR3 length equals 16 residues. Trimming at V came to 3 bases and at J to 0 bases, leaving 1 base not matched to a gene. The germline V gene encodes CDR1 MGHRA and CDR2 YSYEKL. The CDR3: CASSQGQGTTNEKLFF. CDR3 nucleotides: TGCGCCAGCAGCCAGGGACAGGGGACAACTAATGAAAAACTGTTTTTT.